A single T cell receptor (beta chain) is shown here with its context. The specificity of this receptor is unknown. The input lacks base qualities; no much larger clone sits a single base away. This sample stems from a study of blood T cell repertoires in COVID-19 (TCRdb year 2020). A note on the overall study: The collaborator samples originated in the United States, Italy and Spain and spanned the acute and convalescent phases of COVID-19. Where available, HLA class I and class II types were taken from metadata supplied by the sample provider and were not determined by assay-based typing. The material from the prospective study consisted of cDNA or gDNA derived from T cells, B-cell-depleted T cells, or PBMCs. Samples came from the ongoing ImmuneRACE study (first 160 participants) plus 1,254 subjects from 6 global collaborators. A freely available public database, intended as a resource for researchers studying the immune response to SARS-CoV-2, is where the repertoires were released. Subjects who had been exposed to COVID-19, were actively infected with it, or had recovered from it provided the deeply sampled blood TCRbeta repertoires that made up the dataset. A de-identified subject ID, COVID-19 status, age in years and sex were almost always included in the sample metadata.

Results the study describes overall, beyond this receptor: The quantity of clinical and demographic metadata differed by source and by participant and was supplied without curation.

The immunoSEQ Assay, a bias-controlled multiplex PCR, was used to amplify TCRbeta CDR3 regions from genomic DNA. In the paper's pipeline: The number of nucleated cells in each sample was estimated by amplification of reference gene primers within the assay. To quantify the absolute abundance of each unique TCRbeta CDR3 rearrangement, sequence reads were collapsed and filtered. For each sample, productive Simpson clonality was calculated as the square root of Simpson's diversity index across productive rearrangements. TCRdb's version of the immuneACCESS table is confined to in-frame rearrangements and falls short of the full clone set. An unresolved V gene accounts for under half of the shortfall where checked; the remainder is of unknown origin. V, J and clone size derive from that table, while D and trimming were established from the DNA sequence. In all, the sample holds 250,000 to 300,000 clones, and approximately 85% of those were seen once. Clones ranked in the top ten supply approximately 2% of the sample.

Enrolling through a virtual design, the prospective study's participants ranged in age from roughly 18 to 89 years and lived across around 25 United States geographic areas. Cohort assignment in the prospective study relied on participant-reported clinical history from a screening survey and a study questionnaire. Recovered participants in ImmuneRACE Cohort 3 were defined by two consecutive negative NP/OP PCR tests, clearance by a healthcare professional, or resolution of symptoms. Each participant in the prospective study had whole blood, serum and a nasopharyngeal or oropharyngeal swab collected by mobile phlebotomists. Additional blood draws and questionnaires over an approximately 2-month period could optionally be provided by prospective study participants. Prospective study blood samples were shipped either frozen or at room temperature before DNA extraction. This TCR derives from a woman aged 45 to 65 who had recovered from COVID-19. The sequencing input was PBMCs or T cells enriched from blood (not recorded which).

The nucleotides are TGTGCCAGCAGTTTACGGAGGGGCGAGCAGCCCCAGCATTTT. It translates to CASSLRRGEQPQHF. This sequence uses TRBV28 and TRBJ1-5; the D gene is perhaps TRBD1, on 5 matching bases. Spanning cysteine to phenylalanine, the CDR3 consists of 14 amino acids. Only the CDR3 portion is preserved as DNA: 42 bases, with reading frame beginning at the first base. The V and J ends are trimmed by 2 bases and 7 bases, leaving 12 bases between them. Via the germline V gene, CDR1 is MDHEN and CDR2 SYDVKM. The CDR3, completed at both ends by the reference TRBV28 and TRBJ1-5 genes, gives the full variable domain DVKVTQSSRYLVKRTGEKVFLECVQDMDHENMFWYRQDPGLGLRLIYFSYDVKMKEKGDIPEGYSVSREKKERFSLILESASTNQTSMYLCASSLRRGEQPQHFGDGTRLSIL.